This T cell receptor beta chain was identified in a study of CD8 T cells in Susac syndrome. Roughly 0.45 to 1 ug RNA was reverse transcribed with random hexamers. TCR beta CDR3 was amplified by immunoSEQ covering 54 Vbeta and 13 Jbeta. TCRdb independently ran MiXCR on the immunoSEQ multiplex PCR reads; one entry per CDR3 protein. The table includes about 80,000 distinct CDR3 sequences, about 91% detected once. Sequencing of TCR beta was undertaken in CD8+ and CD4+ T cells derived from blood. Multiple sclerosis controls were treatment-naive patients with stable or active relapsing-remitting disease. Isolation of CD8+ and CD4+ T cells was performed negatively, whereas enrichment of TEMRA cells was done by FACS. Looked up from germline, CDR1 is LNHDA and CDR2 is SQIVND (reference sequence). CDR3 length: 16 residues. The germline V and J ends were trimmed by 2 bases and 4 bases, with 15 bases remaining between them.

This chain uses TRBV19 with TRBJ1-5; no definite D call. Input material: CD8+ T cells from PBMCs. This TCR was recovered from a human donor with multiple sclerosis. DNA for the CDR3: TGTGCCAGTAGTATATACGTCGGCGGCGTAAATCAGCCCCAGCATTTT. This encodes CASSIYVGGVNQPQHF.